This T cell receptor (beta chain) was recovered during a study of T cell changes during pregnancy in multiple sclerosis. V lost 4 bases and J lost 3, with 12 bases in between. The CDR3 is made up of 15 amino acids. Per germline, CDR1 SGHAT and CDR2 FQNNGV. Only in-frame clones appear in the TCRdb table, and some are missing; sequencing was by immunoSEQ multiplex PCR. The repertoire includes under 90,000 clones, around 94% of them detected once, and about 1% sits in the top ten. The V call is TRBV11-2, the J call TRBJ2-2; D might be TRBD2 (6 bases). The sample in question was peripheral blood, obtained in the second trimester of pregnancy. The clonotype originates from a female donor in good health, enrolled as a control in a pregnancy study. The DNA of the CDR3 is TGTGCCAGCAGCTCAGGCGGGACTTACACCGGGGAGCTGTTTTTT. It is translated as CASSSGGTYTGELFF.